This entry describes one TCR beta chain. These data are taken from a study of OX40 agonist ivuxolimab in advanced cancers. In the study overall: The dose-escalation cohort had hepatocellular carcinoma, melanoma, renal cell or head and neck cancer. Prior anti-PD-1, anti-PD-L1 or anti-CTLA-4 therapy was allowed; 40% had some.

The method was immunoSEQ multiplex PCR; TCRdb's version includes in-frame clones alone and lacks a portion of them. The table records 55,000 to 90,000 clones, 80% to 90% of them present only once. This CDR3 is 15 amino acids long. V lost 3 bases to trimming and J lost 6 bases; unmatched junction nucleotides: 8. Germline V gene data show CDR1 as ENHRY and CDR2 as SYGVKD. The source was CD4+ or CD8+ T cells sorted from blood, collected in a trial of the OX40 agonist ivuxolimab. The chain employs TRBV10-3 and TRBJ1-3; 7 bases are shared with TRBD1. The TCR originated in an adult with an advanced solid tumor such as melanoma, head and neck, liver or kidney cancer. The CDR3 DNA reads TGTGCCATCAGTGACCGACAGGGAGGTGAAAACACCATATATTTT. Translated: CAISDRQGGENTIYF.